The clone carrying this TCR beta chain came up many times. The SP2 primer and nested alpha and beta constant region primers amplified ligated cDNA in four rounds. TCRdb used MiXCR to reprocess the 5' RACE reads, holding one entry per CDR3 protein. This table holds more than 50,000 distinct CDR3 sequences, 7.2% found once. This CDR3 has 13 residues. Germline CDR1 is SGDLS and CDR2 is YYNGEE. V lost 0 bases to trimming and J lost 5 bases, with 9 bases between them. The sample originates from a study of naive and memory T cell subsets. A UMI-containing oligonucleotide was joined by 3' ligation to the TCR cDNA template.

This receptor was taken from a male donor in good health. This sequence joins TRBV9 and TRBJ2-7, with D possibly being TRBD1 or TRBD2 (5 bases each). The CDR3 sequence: CASSVVMGDEQYF. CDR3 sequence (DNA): TGTGCCAGCAGCGTAGTCATGGGGGACGAGCAGTACTTC.